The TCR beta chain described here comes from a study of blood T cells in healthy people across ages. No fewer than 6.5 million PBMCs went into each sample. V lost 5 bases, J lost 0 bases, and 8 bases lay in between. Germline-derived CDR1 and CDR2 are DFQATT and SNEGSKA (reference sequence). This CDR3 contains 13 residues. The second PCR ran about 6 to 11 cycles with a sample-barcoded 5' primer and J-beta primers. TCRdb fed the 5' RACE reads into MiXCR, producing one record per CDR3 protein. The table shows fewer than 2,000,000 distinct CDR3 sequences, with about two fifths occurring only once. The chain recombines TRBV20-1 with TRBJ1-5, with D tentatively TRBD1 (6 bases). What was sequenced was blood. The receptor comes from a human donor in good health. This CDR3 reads CSAGQYSNQPQHF. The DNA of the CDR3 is TGCAGTGCTGGACAGTATAGCAATCAGCCCCAGCATTTT.